This T cell receptor (beta chain) was sequenced during a study of CD8+CD57+ T cells in acquired aplastic anemia. For the study at large: DNA from sorted CD4+ and CD8+ cells averaged roughly 3.2 ug. Mean read depth for CD4+ cells from healthy donors was some 11 million.

Findings and limits, study-wide: Overlapping CD8+ CDR3 repertoires of patients and controls contained some 27 shared sequences. Controls did not differ significantly from patients in CD8+ Simpson's diversity.

From germline, CDR1 is MNHEY and CDR2 SVGEGT. V was clipped by 11 bases and J by 0 bases, with 13 bases between them. This CDR3 has 13 amino acids. This clonotype occurred many times. What it recognizes is unknown. For CDR3 and TCR beta VDJ profiling, genomic DNA was the template used. MiXCR, run by TCRdb on the reads, gives a single entry per CDR3 protein. The table shows around 64,000 distinct CDR3 sequences, with 50% to 70% occurring only once. The receptor comes from a human donor in good health, serving as a control. V gene TRBV6-2 or TRBV6-3 combines with J gene TRBJ1-1; perhaps TRBD1 as D (6 bases). Material: sorted CD4+, CD8+, or CD8+CD57+ T cells (not recorded which) from PBMCs. The CDR3 loop reads CAGRTAMNTEAFF. DNA for the CDR3: TGTGCCGGAAGGACAGCTATGAACACTGAAGCTTTCTTT.